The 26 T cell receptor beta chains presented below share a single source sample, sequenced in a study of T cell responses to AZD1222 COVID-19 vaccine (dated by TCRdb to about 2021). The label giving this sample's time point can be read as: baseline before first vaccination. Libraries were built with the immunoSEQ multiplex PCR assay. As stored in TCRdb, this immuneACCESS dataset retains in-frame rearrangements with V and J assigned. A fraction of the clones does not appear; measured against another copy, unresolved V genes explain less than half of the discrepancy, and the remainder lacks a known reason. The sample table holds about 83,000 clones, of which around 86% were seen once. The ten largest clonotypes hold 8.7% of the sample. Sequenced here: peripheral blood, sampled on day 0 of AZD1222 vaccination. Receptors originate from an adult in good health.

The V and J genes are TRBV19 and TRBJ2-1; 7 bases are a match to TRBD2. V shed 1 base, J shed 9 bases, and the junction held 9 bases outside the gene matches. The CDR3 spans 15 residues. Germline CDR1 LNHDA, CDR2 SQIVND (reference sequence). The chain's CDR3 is CASSIAGRGSSEQFF. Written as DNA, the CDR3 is TGTGCCAGTAGTATAGCAGGGCGGGGGTCCAGTGAGCAGTTCTTC.

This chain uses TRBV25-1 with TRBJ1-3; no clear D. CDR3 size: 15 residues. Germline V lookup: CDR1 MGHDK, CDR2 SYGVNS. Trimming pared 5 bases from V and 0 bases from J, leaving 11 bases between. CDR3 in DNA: TGTGCCAGCAGTTTAGGTGGATTCTCTGGAAACACCATATATTTT. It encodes CASSLGGFSGNTIYF.

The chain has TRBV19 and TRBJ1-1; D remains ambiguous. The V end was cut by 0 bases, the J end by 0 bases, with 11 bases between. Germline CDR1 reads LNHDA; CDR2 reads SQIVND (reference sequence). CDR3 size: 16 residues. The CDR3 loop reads CASSIDLADMNTEAFF. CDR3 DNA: TGTGCCAGTAGTATAGATTTGGCAGACATGAACACTGAAGCTTTCTTT.

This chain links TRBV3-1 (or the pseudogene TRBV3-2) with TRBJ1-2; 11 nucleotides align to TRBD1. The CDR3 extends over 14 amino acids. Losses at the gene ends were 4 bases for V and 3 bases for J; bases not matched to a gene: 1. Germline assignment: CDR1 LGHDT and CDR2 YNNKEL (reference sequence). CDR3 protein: CASSRTGGDYGYTF. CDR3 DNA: TGTGCCAGCAGCCGGACAGGGGGCGACTATGGCTACACCTTC.

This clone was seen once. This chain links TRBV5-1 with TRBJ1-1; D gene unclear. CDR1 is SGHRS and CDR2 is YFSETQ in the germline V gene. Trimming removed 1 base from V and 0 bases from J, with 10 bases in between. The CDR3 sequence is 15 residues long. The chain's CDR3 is CASSLLGDLNTEAFF. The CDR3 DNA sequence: TGCGCCAGCAGCTTGTTGGGCGATCTGAACACTGAAGCTTTCTTT.

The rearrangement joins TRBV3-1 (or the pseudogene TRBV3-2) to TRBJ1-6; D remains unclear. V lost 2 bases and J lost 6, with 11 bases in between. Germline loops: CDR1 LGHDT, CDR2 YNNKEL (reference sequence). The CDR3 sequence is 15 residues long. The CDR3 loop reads CASSQLRRGNSPLHF. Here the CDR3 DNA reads TGTGCCAGCAGCCAACTAAGAAGAGGTAATTCACCCCTCCACTTT.

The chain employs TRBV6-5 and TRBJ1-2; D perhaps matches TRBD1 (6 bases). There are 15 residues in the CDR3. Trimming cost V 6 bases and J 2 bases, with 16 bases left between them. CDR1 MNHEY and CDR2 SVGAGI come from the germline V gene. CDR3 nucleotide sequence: TGTGCCAGCAGATTGGGGGCAGACCCAAACTATGGCTACACCTTC. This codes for CASRLGADPNYGYTF.

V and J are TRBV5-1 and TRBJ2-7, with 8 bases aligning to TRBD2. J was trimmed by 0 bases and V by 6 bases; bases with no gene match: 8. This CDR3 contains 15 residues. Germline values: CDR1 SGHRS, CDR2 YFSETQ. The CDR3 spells CASKPLAESSYEQYF. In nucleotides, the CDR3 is TGCGCCAGCAAACCACTAGCGGAAAGCTCCTACGAGCAGTACTTC.

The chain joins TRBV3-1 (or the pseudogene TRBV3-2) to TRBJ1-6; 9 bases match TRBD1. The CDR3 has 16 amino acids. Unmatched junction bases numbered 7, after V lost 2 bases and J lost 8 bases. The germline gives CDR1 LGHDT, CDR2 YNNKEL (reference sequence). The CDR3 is CASSQLAGTGHSPLHF. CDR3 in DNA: TGTGCCAGCAGCCAATTGGCTGGGACAGGGCATTCACCCCTCCACTTT.

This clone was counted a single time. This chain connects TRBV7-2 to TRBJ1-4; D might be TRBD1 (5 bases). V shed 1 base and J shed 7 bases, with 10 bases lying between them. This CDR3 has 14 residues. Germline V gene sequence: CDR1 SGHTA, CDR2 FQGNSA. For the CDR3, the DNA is TGTGCCAGCAGCTTAGTCACCAGGGTTGAAAAACTGTTTTTT. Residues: CASSLVTRVEKLFF.

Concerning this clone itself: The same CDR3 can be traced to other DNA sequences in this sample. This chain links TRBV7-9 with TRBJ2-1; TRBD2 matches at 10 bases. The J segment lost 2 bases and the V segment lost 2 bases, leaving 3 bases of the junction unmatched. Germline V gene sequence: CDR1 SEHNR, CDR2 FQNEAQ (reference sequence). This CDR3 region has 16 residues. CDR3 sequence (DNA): TGTGCCAGCAGCTTATCCCTAGCGGGGGCCTACAATGAGCAGTTCTTC. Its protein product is CASSLSLAGAYNEQFF. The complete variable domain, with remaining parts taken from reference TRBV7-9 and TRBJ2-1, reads DTGVSQNPRHKITKRGQNVTFRCDPISEHNRLYWYRQTLGQGPEFLTYFQNEAQLEKSRLLSDRFSAERPKGSFSTLEIQRTEQGDSAMYLCASSLSLAGAYNEQFFGPGTRLTVL.

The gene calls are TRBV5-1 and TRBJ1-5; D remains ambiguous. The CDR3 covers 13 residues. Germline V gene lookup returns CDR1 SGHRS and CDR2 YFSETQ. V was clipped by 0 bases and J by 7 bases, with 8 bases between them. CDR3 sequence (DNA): TGCGCCAGCAGCTTGGAGGGTGGCCAGCCCCAGCATTTT. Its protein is CASSLEGGQPQHF.

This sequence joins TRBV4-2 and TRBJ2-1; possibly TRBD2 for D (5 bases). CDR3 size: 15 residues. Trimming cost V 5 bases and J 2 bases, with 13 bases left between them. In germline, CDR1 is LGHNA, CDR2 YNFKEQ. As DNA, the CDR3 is TGTGCCAGCAGCACGCGAGCGGAACCCTACAATGAGCAGTTCTTC. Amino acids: CASSTRAEPYNEQFF.

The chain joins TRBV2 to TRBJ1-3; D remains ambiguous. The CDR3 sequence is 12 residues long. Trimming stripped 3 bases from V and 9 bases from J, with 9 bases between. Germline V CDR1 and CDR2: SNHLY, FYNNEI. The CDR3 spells CASSEIAVTIYF. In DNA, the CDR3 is TGTGCCAGCAGTGAGATCGCAGTCACCATATATTTT.

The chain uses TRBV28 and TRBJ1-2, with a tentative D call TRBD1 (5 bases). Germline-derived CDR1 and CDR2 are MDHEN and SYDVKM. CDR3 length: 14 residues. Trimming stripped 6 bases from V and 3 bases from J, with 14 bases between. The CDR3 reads CASSWDVRHYGYTF. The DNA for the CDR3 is TGTGCCAGCAGCTGGGACGTCCGACACTATGGCTACACCTTC.

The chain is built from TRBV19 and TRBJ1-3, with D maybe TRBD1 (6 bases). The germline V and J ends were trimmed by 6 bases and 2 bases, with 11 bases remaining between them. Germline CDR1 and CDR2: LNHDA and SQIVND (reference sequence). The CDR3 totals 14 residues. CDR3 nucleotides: TGTGCCAGTAGCACCACAGGGACTGGAAACACCATATATTTT. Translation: CASSTTGTGNTIYF.

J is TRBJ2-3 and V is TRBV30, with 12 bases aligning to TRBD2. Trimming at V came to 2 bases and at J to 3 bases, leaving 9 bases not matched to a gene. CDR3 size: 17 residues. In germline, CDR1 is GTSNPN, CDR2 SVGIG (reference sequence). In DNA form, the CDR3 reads TGTGCCTGGAGTACTTTCACCGGGACTAGCGGGACAGATACGCAGTATTTT. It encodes CAWSTFTGTSGTDTQYF.

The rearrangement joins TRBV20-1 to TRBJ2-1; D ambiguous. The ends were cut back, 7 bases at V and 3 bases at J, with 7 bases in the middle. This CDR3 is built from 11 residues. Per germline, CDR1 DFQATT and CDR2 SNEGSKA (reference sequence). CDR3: CSGIDYNEQFF. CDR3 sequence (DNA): TGCAGTGGTATAGACTACAATGAGCAGTTCTTC.

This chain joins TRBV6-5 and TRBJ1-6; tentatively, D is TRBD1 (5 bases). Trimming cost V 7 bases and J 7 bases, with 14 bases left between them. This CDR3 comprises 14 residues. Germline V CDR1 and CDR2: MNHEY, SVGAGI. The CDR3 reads CASTIGVGNSPLHF. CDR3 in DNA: TGTGCCAGCACCATAGGGGTGGGGAATTCACCCCTCCACTTT.

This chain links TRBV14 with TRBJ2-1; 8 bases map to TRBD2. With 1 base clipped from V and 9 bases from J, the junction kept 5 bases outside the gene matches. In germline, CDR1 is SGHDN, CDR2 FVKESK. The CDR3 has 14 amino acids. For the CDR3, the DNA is TGTGCCAGCAGCCAAGCGGGAGGGATCAGTGAGCAGTTCTTC. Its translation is CASSQAGGISEQFF. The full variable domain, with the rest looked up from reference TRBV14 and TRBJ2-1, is EAGVTQFPSHSVIEKGQTVTLRCDPISGHDNLYWYRRVMGKEIKFLLHFVKESKQDESGMPNNRFLAERTGGTYSTLKVQPAELEDSGVYFCASSQAGGISEQFFGPGTRLTVL.

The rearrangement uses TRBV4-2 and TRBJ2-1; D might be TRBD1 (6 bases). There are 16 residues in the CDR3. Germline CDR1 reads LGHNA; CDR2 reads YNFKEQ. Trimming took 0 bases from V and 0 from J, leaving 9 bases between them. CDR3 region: CASSQDSRGSYNEQFF. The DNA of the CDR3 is TGTGCCAGCAGCCAAGATAGCAGGGGCTCCTACAATGAGCAGTTCTTC.

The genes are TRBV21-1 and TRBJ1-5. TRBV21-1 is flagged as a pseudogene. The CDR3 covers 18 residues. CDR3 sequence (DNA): TGTGCCAGCAGCAAAGAGCCCCGGGACGGGAACAGCAATCAGCCCCAGCATTTT. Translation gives CASSKEPRDGNSNQPQHF.

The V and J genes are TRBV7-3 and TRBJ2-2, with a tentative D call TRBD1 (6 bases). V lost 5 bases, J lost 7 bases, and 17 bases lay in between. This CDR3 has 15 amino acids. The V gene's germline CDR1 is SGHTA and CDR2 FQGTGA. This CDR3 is CASSPHREIVGELFF. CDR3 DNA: TGTGCCAGCAGCCCACACAGGGAGATTGTCGGGGAGCTGTTTTTT.

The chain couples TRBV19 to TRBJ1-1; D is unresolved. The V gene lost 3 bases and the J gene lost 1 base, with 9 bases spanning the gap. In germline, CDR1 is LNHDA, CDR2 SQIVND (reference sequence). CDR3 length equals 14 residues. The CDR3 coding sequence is TGTGCCAGTAGTATGGGGATCGGGAACACTGAAGCTTTCTTT. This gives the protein CASSMGIGNTEAFF.

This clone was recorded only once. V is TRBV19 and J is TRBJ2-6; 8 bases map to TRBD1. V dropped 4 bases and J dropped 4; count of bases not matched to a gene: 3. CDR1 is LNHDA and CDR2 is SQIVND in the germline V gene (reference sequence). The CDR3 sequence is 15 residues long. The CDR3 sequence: CASSTTGVGANVLTF. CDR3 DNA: TGTGCCAGTAGTACGACAGGGGTAGGGGCCAACGTCCTGACTTTC.

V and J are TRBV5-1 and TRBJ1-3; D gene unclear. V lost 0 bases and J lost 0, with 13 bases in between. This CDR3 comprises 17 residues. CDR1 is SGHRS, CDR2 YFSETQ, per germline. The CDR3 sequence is CASSLGRSRLSGNTIYF. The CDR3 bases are TGCGCCAGCAGCTTGGGACGGTCCCGGCTCTCTGGAAACACCATATATTTT.